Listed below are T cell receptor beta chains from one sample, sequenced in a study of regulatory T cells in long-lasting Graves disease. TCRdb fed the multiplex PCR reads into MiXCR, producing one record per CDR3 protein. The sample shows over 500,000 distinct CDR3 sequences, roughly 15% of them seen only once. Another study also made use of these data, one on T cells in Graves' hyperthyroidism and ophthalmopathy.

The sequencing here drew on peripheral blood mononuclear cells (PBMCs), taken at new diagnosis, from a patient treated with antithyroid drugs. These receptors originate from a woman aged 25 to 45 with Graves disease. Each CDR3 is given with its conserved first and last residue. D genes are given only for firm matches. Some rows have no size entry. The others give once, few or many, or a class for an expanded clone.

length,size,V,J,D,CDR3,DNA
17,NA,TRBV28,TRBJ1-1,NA,CASSSRGAGLMNTEAFF,TGTGCCAGCAGTTCACGTGGGGCAGGGCTTATGAACACTGAAGCTTTCTTT
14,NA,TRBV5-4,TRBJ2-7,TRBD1,CASSSGQALSEQYF,TGTGCCAGCAGCTCGGGACAGGCCCTCTCTGAGCAGTACTTC
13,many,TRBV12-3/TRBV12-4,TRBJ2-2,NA,CASSLVPSGELFF,TGTGCCAGCAGTTTAGTACCCTCCGGGGAGCTGTTTTTT
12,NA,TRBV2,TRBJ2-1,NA,CASNRKRNEQFF,TGTGCCAGCAACCGAAAACGGAATGAGCAGTTCTTC
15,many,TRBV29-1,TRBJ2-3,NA,CSVDDRGFSTDTQYF,TGCAGCGTTGACGATCGGGGGTTTAGCACAGATACGCAGTATTTT
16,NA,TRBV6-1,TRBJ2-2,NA,CASSETLPGYSGELFF,TGTGCCAGCAGTGAAACCCTACCCGGCTACTCCGGGGAGCTGTTTTTT
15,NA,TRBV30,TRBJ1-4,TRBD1,CAWSVFGQGPGKLFF,TGTGCCTGGAGCGTATTCGGACAGGGTCCCGGAAAACTGTTTTTT
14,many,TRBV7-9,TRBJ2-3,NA,CASSSGSISDTQYF,TGTGCCAGTTCCAGCGGCAGTATTTCAGATACGCAGTATTTT
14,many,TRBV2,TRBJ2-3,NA,CASTQIGETDTQYF,TGTGCCAGCACCCAAATCGGAGAGACAGATACGCAGTATTTT
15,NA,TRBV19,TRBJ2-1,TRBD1,CASSRQGSTYNEQFF,TGTGCCAGTAGTAGACAGGGTTCCACCTACAATGAGCAGTTCTTC
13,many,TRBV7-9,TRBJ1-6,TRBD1,CASSGTANSPLHF,TGTGCCAGCTCCGGGACAGCAAATTCACCCCTCCACTTT
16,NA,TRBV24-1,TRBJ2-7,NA,CATSDPSSSWVGEQYF,TGTGCCACCAGTGACCCCTCCTCCTCCTGGGTAGGCGAGCAGTACTTC
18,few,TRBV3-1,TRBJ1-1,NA,CASSQDRGRVPGSTEAFF,TGTGCCAGCAGCCAAGATAGGGGTCGGGTCCCAGGGAGTACTGAAGCTTTCTTT
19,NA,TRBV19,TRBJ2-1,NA,CASSPGPLLEPLDPRQQFF,TGTGCCAGTAGTCCAGGCCCCCTCCTAGAGCCCCTGGACCCGCGGCAGCAGTTCTTC
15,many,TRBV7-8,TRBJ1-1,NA,CASSAQTDTTPEAFF,TGTGCCAGCAGCGCACAGACGGACACAACGCCTGAAGCTTTCTTT
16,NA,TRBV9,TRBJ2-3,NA,CASSVASGGGTDTQYF,TGTGCCAGCAGCGTAGCTTCTGGGGGTGGCACAGATACGCAGTATTTT
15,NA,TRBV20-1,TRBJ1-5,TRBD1,CSASRADRVNQPQHF,TGCAGTGCTAGCCGGGCCGACAGGGTTAATCAGCCCCAGCATTTT
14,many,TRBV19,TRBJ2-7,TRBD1,CASSTDRGTYEQYF,TGTGCCAGTAGTACGGACAGGGGAACCTACGAGCAGTACTTC
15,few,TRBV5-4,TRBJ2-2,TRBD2,CASGAGGSNTGELFF,TGTGCCAGCGGAGCGGGAGGGTCAAACACCGGGGAGCTGTTTTTT
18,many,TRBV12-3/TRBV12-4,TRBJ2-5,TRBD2,CASSRDYTRLARGETQYF,TGTGCCAGCAGCCGGGACTATACTCGCCTAGCCCGAGGAGAGACCCAGTACTTC
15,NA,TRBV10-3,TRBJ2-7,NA,CAITRTGTAGYEQYF,TGTGCCATCACCCGAACCGGGACGGCAGGCTACGAGCAGTACTTC
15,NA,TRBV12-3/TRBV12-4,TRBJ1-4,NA,CASSFWGPGNEKLFF,TGTGCCAGCAGTTTTTGGGGCCCGGGAAATGAAAAACTGTTTTTT
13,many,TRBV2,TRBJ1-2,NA,CASSERGSKGYTF,TGTGCCAGCAGTGAGAGGGGGAGTAAAGGCTACACCTTC
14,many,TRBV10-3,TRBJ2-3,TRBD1,CATSSQGAGDTQYF,TGTGCCACGTCTTCACAGGGGGCGGGAGATACGCAGTATTTT
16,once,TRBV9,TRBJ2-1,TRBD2,CASSAQLAGGLTEQFF,TGTGCCAGCAGCGCCCAACTAGCGGGAGGGCTCACTGAGCAGTTCTTC
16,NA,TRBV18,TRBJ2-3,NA,CASSPVFRSSTDTQYF,TGTGCCAGCTCACCGGTTTTTCGCAGCAGCACAGATACGCAGTATTTT
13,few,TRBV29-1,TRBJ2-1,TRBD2,CSVERESYNEQFF,TGCAGCGTTGAGCGGGAGTCCTACAATGAGCAGTTCTTC
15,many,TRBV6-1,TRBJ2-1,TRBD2,CASSLPRGAYNEQFF,TGTGCCAGCAGTCTCCCGCGGGGGGCCTACAATGAGCAGTTCTTC
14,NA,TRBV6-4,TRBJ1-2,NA,CASSDRGRTYGYTF,TGTGCCAGCAGTGACCGGGGCAGAACCTATGGCTACACCTTC
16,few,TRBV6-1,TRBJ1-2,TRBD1,CASRGGTTGKEYGYTF,TGTGCCAGCAGAGGGGGAACGACAGGGAAGGAGTATGGCTACACCTTC
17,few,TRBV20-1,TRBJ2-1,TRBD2,CSAQPGTSGSLNNEQFF,TGCAGTGCCCAACCCGGGACTAGCGGGTCTCTAAACAATGAGCAGTTCTTC
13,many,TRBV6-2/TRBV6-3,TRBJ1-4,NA,CASSYPGNEKLFF,TGTGCCAGCAGTTACCCGGGAAATGAAAAACTGTTTTTT
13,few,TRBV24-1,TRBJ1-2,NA,CATSADGIYGYTF,TGTGCCACCAGTGCGGACGGAATCTATGGCTACACCTTC
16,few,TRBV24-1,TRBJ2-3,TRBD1,CATSDQDRLHTDTQYF,TGTGCCACCAGTGACCAGGACAGGCTACACACAGATACGCAGTATTTT
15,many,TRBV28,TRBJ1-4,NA,CASSPYLGGKEKLFF,TGTGCCAGCAGCCCCTACCTGGGGGGGAAGGAAAAACTGTTTTTT
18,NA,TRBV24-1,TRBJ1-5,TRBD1,CATSDPPTGEYSNQPQHF,TGTGCCACCAGTGACCCCCCGACAGGGGAATATAGCAATCAGCCCCAGCATTTT
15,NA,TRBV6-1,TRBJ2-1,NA,CASSGLSRNDNEQFF,TGTGCCAGCAGTGGGCTAAGCCGGAACGACAATGAGCAGTTCTTC
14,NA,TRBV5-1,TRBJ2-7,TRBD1,CASSRQGVLYEQYF,TGTGCCAGCAGCCGACAGGGGGTCTTGTACGAGCAGTACTTC
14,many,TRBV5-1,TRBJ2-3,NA,CAISSGGRTDTQYF,TGCGCCATCAGTTCCGGGGGTCGAACAGATACGCAGTATTTT
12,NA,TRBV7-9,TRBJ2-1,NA,CACSSNYNEQFF,TGTGCCTGCAGCTCTAATTACAATGAGCAGTTCTTC
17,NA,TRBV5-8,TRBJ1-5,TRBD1,CASSIYRGALSEQPQHF,TGTGCCAGCAGCATCTACAGGGGGGCCTTGTCAGAACAGCCCCAGCATTTT
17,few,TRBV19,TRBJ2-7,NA,CATTPGQALNPWGEQYF,TGTGCCACCACCCCCGGACAAGCCCTCAATCCCTGGGGCGAGCAGTACTTC
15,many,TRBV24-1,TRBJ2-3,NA,CATSDLDSHTDTQYF,TGTGCCACCAGTGATTTAGACAGCCACACAGATACGCAGTATTTT